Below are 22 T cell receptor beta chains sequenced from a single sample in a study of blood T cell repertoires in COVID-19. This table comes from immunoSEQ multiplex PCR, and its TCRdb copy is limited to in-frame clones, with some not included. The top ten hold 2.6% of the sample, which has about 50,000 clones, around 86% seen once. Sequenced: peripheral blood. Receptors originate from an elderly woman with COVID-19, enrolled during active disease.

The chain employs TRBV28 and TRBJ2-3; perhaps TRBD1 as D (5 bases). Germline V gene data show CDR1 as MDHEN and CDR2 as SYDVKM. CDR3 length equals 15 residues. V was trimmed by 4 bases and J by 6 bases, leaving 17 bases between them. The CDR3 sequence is CASSSALRGADTQYF. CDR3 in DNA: TGTGCCAGCAGTTCCGCCCTAAGGGGTGCGGATACGCAGTATTTT.

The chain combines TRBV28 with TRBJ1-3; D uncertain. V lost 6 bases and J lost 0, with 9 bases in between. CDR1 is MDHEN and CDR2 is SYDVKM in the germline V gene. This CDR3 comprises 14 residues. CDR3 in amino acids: CASRFLSSGNTIYF. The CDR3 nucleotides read TGTGCCAGCAGGTTCCTCAGCTCTGGAAACACCATATATTTT.

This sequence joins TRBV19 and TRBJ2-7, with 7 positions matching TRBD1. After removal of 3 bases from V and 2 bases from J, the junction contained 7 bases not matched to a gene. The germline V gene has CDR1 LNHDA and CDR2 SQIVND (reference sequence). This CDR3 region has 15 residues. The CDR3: CASSIRTGPPYEQYF. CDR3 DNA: TGTGCCAGTAGTATCAGGACAGGACCCCCCTACGAGCAGTACTTC.

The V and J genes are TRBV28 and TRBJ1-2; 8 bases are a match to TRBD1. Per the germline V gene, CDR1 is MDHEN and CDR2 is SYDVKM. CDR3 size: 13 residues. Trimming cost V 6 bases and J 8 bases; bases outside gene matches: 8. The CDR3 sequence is CASRGDRHRGYTF. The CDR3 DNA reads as TGTGCCAGCAGGGGGGACAGGCATCGAGGCTACACCTTC.

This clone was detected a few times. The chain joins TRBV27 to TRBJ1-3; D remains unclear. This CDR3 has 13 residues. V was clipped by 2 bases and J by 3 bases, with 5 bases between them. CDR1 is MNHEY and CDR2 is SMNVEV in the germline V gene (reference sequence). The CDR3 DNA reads TGTGCCAGCAGTTTACGACTTGGAAACACCATATATTTT. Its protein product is CASSLRLGNTIYF.

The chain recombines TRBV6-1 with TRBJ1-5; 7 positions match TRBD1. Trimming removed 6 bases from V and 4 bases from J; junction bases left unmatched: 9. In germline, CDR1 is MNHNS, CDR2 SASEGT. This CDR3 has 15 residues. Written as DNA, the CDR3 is TGTGCCAGCAGACCGACAGGGATCGGTAATCAGCCCCAGCATTTT. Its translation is CASRPTGIGNQPQHF.

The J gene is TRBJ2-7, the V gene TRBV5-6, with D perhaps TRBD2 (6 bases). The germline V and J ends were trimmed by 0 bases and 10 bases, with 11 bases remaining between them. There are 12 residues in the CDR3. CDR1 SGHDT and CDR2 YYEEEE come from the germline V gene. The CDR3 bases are TGTGCCAGCAGCTTGGCCAGGCGGGACCAGTACTTC. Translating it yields CASSLARRDQYF.

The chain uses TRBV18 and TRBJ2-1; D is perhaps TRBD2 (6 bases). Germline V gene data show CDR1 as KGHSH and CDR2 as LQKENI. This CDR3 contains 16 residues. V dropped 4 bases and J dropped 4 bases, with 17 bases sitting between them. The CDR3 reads CASSLTLLEGYNEQFF. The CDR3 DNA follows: TGTGCCAGCTCACTTACCCTGCTGGAGGGTTACAATGAGCAGTTCTTC.

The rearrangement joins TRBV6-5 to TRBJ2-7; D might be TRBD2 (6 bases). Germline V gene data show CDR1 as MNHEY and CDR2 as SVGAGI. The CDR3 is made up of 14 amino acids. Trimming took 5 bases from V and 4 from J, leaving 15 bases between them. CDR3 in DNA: TGTGCCAGCAGTACCTCCCGGGGGATGTACGAGCAGTACTTC. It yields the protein CASSTSRGMYEQYF.

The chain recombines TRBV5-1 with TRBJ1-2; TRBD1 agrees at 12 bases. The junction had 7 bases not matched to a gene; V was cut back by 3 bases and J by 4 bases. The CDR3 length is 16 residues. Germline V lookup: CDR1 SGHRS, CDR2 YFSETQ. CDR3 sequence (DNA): TGCGCCAGCAGCTCGGGACAGGGGGCTCTCAGCTATGGCTACACCTTC. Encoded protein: CASSSGQGALSYGYTF.

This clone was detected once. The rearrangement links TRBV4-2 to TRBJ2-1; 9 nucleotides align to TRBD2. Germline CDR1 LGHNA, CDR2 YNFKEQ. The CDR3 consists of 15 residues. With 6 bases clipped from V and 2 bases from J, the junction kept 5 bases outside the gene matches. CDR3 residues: CASRLTSGPYNEQFF. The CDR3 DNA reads TGTGCCAGCAGGTTGACTAGCGGTCCCTACAATGAGCAGTTCTTC.

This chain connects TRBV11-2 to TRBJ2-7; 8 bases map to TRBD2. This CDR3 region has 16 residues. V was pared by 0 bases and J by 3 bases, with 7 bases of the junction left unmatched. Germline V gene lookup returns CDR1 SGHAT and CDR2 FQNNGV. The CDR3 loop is CASSLDLSGSLYEQYF. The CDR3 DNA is TGTGCCAGCAGCTTAGATCTAAGCGGGAGTCTCTACGAGCAGTACTTC.

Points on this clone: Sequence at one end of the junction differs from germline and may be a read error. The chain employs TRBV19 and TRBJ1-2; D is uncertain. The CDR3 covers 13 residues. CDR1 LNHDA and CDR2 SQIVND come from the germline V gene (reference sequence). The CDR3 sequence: CVSQPGENYGYTF. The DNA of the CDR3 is TGTGTCAGTCAACCGGGAGAAAACTATGGCTACACCTTC.

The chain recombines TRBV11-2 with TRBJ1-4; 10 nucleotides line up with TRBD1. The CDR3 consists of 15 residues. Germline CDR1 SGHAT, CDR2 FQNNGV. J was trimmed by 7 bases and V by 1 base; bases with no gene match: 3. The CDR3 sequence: CASSLAGTGVEKLFF. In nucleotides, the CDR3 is TGTGCCAGCAGCTTAGCCGGGACAGGGGTTGAAAAACTGTTTTTT.

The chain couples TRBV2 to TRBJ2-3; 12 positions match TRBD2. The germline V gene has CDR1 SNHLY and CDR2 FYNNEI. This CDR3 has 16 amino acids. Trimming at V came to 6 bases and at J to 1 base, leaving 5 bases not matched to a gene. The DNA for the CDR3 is TGTGCCAGCAGGCTAGCGGGAGGGCGGGGCACAGATACGCAGTATTTT. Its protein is CASRLAGGRGTDTQYF.

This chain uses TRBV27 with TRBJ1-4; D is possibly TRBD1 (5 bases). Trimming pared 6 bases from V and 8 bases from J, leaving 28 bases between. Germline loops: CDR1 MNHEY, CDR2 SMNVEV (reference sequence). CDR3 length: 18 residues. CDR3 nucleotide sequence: TGTGCCAGCAGACGCCAACCCCCGACAGTAAGTAGGCGCGAAAAACTGTTTTTT. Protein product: CASRRQPPTVSRREKLFF.

CDR3 sequence (DNA): TGTGCCAGTAGGACAGGGGGGAATCAGCCCCAGCATTTT. It translates to CASRTGGNQPQHF. The gene calls are TRBV19 and TRBJ1-5, with 9 bases identical to TRBD1. V shed 6 bases and J 4 bases; nucleotides not matched to a gene: 1. Germline V CDR1 and CDR2: LNHDA, SQIVND (reference sequence). This CDR3 has 13 amino acids.

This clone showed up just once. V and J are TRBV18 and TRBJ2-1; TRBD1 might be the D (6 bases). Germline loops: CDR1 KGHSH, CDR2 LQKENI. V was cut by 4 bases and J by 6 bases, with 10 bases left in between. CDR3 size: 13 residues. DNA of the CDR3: TGTGCCAGCTCACTATCAGGGGTCAATGAGCAGTTCTTC. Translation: CASSLSGVNEQFF.

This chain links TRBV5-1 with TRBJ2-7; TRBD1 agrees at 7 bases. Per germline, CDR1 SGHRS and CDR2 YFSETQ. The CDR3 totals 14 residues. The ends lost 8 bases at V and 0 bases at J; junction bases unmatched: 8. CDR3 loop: CASRIRGNSYEQYF. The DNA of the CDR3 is TGCGCCAGTAGGATCAGGGGGAACTCCTACGAGCAGTACTTC.

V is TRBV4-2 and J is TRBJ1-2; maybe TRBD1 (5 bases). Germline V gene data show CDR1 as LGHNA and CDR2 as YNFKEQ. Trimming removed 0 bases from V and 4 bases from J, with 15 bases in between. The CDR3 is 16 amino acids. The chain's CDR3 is CASSQDGRDGIYGYTF. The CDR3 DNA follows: TGTGCCAGCAGCCAAGATGGGAGGGACGGAATCTATGGCTACACCTTC.

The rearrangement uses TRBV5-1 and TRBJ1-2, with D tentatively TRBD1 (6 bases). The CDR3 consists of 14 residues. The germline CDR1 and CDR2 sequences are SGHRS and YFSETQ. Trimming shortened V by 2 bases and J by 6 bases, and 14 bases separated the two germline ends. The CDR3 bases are TGCGCCAGCAGCTTAACAGGGCGGAACAATGGCTACACCTTC. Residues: CASSLTGRNNGYTF.

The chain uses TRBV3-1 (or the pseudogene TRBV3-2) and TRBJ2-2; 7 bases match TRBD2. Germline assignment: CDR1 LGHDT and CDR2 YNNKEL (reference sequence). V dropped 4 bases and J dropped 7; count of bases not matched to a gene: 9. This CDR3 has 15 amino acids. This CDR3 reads CASSPGTNSGGELFF. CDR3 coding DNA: TGTGCCAGCAGCCCCGGGACTAATTCCGGCGGGGAGCTGTTTTTT.